Below, 15 T cell receptor beta chains from the same sample are listed, as sequenced in a study of control samples from healthy donors and cancer patients. Using immunoSEQ multiplex PCR, the repertoire was profiled, and TCRdb retains in-frame clones only, with some absent. The table records tens of thousands of clones, 85% to 90% of them present only once. The sample taken for sequencing was PBMCs. Source of these receptors: a woman aged 45-65 years with colorectal cancer.

This clone has just one count. This chain joins TRBV15 and TRBJ1-4, with unresolved D. Trimming removed 4 bases from V and 7 bases from J, with 13 bases in between. Germline V gene sequence: CDR1 LNHNV, CDR2 YYDKDF (reference sequence). The CDR3 has 14 residues. The CDR3 DNA reads TGTGCCACCAGCATCGGAGGGCCAGGTGAAAAACTGTTTTTT. This translates into CATSIGGPGEKLFF.

This chain links TRBV6-2 or TRBV6-3 with TRBJ1-2, with 8 nucleotides matching TRBD1. Trimming removed 5 bases from V and 4 bases from J; junction bases left unmatched: 12. The CDR3 loop spans 16 amino acids. CDR1 and CDR2 from the germline V gene are MNHEY and SVGEGT. CDR3: CASSRPNRDRIYGYTF. The CDR3 DNA reads TGTGCCAGCAGTCGACCAAACCGGGACAGGATCTATGGCTACACCTTC.

J is TRBJ1-4 and V is TRBV19; D is unresolved. The V gene's germline CDR1 is LNHDA and CDR2 SQIVND (reference sequence). The V gene lost 2 bases and the J gene lost 14 bases, with 15 bases spanning the gap. There are 13 residues in the CDR3. The CDR3 spells CASSIWGEDYLFF. CDR3 nucleotides: TGTGCCAGTAGTATATGGGGTGAGGATTACCTGTTTTTT.

The chain uses TRBV7-3 and TRBJ1-2; D unclear. The V end was cut by 3 bases, the J end by 2 bases, with 7 bases between. Germline V gene lookup returns CDR1 SGHTA and CDR2 FQGTGA. The CDR3 spans 13 residues. The CDR3 is CASSFGRNYGYTF. CDR3 DNA: TGTGCCAGCAGCTTCGGGCGCAACTATGGCTACACCTTC.

This rearrangement joins TRBV6-2 or TRBV6-3 to TRBJ1-6, with TRBD1 matching over 7 bases. The trim removed 2 bases at V and 8 bases at J, leaving 6 bases unmatched. CDR3 length equals 15 residues. Germline CDR1 reads MNHEY; CDR2 reads SVGEGT. The CDR3 DNA reads TGTGCCAGCAGTTACAACAGGGGTTGGGATTCACCCCTCCACTTT. Protein sequence: CASSYNRGWDSPLHF.

The V and J genes are TRBV9 and TRBJ2-3; 8 nucleotides line up with TRBD2. The length of the CDR3 is 14 residues. V dropped 3 bases and J dropped 9; count of bases not matched to a gene: 9. The germline gives CDR1 SGDLS, CDR2 YYNGEE. The CDR3 nucleotides read TGTGCCAGCAGCGGGCCCCCGGGACTAGAGACGCAGTATTTT. Amino acids: CASSGPPGLETQYF. Together with reference TRBV9 and TRBJ2-3, the CDR3 gives the full variable domain: DSGVTQTPKHLITATGQRVTLRCSPRSGDLSVYWYQQSLDQGLQFLIQYYNGEERAKGNILERFSAQQFPDLHSELNLSSLELGDSALYFCASSGPPGLETQYFGPGTRLTVL.

The chain links TRBV11-3 to TRBJ2-2, with a possible D match to TRBD1 (5 bases). The ends were cut back, 5 bases at V and 6 bases at J, with 13 bases in the middle. In germline, CDR1 is SGHNT, CDR2 YENEEA. The CDR3 loop spans 14 amino acids. CDR3 amino acids: CASSPRVGAGELFF. The CDR3 DNA sequence: TGTGCCAGCAGCCCCAGGGTTGGGGCCGGGGAGCTGTTTTTT.

This chain connects TRBV2 to TRBJ1-2; 10 nucleotides agree with TRBD1. Germline V gene lookup returns CDR1 SNHLY and CDR2 FYNNEI. Germline trimming cut 3 bases from V and 4 bases from J; bases unmatched to any gene: 2. This CDR3 has 14 amino acids. Here the CDR3 reads CASSEGTGVYGYTF. CDR3 coding DNA: TGTGCCAGCAGTGAGGGGACAGGGGTCTATGGCTACACCTTC.

The genes are TRBV3-1 (or the pseudogene TRBV3-2) and TRBJ1-5; D gene uncertain. The germline CDR1 and CDR2 sequences are LGHDT and YNNKEL (reference sequence). There are 14 residues in the CDR3. V was cut by 0 bases and J by 6 bases, with 9 bases left in between. This CDR3 is CASSQDPSLQPQHF. For the CDR3, the DNA is TGTGCCAGCAGCCAAGACCCCAGTCTTCAGCCCCAGCATTTT.

The chain carries TRBV2 and TRBJ2-7; maybe TRBD2 (5 bases). Germline assignment: CDR1 SNHLY and CDR2 FYNNEI. V was clipped by 9 bases and J by 1 base, with 13 bases between them. The CDR3 loop spans 13 amino acids. The CDR3 here is CASAREGSYEQYV. CDR3 sequence (DNA): TGTGCCAGTGCCCGGGAAGGATCCTACGAGCAGTACGTC.

The rearrangement joins TRBV28 to TRBJ1-2; the D gene is possibly TRBD1 (5 bases). CDR3 size: 14 residues. Looked up from germline, CDR1 is MDHEN and CDR2 is SYDVKM. V lost 8 bases and J 2 bases, leaving 15 bases between the germline ends. The CDR3 loop reads CASSIRPGNYGYTF. CDR3 DNA sequence: TGTGCCAGCTCTATACGGCCAGGGAACTATGGCTACACCTTC.

This chain links TRBV10-3 with TRBJ1-4; D gene ambiguous. The germline V and J ends were trimmed by 2 bases and 8 bases, with 12 bases remaining between them. Germline-derived CDR1 and CDR2 are ENHRY and SYGVKD. CDR3 size: 14 residues. The DNA for the CDR3 is TGTGCCATCAGTGAGACCCTAGTTGGCGAAAAACTGTTTTTT. Protein: CAISETLVGEKLFF.

V gene TRBV12-3 or TRBV12-4 combines with J gene TRBJ2-2; D unclear. Trimming removed 4 bases at V and 1 base at J, with 4 bases between. The CDR3 is made up of 13 amino acids. The DNA of the CDR3 is TGTGCCAGCAGTTCTTTGAACACCGGGGAGCTGTTTTTT. It is translated as CASSSLNTGELFF.

The chain employs TRBV5-5 and TRBJ1-1; D is unclear. Germline CDR1 SGHKS, CDR2 YYEKEE (reference sequence). The ends were cut back, 2 bases at V and 0 bases at J, with 8 bases in the middle. This CDR3 spans 14 amino acids. CDR3 nucleotides: TGTGCCAGCAGCTTAGGGATTTTGAACACTGAAGCTTTCTTT. Its translation is CASSLGILNTEAFF.

The J gene is TRBJ2-1, the V gene TRBV6-4, with TRBD2 matching over 13 bases. V was pared by 6 bases and J by 10 bases, with 12 bases of the junction left unmatched. The CDR3 loop spans 16 amino acids. Germline loops: CDR1 MRHNA, CDR2 SNTAGT. CDR3 sequence reads: CASSRKRTSGGYEQFF. DNA for the CDR3: TGTGCCAGCAGCAGGAAAAGGACTAGCGGGGGATACGAGCAGTTCTTC.